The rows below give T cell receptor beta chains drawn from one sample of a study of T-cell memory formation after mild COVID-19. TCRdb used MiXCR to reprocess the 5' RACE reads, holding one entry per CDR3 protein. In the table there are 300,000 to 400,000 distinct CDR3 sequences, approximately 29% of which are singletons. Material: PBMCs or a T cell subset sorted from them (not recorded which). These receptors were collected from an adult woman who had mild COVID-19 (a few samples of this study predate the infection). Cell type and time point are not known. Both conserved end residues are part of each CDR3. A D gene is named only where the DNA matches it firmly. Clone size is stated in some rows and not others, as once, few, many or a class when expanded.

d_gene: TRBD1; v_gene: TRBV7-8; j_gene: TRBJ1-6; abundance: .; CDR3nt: TGTGCCAGCAGCTTGGACAGGGGGTTAGGCATCGATTCACCCCTCCACTTT; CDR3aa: CASSLDRGLGIDSPLHF
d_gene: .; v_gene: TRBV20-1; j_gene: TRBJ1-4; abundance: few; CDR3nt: TGCAGTGCTGGCCGGGTCTCAACTAATGAAAAACTGTTTTTT; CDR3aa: CSAGRVSTNEKLFF
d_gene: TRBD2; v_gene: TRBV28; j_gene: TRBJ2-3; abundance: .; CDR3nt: TGTGCCAGCAGCCGACTAGCGGGGAGCACAGATACGCAGTATTTT; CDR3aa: CASSRLAGSTDTQYF
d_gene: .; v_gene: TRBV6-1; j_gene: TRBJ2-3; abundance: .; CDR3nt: TGTGCCAGCGCCAAGAACGGCCCAGCCGGCCCAGATACGCAGTATTTT; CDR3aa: CASAKNGPAGPDTQYF
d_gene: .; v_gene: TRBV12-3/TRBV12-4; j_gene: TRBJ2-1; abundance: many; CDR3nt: TGTGCCAGCAGTCGACAGGAGAACGGTGAGCAGTTCTTC; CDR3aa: CASSRQENGEQFF
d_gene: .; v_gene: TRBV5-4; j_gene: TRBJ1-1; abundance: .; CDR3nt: TGTGCCAGCAGCTCCGGACTCCGCGAGACTTTCTTT; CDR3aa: CASSSGLRETFF
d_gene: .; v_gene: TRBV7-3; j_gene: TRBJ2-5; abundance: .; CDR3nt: TGTGCCAGCAGCCTATCCTATTTAGAGACCCAGTACTTC; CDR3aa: CASSLSYLETQYF
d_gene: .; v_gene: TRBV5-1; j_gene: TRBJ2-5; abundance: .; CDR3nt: TGCGCCAGCAGCTTGGCCCGAGGGGTCGGTGAGACCCAGTACTTC; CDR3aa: CASSLARGVGETQYF
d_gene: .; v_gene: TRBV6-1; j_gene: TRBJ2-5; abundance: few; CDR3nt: TGTGCCAGCAGTGAAGAGGGGCAGGACCTGGGGGAGACCCAGTACTTC; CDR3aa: CASSEEGQDLGETQYF
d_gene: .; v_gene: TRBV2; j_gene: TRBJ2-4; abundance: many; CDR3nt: TGTGCCGTACAACCGGGACTTGGAGCCAAAAACATTCAGTACTTC; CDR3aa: CAVQPGLGAKNIQYF
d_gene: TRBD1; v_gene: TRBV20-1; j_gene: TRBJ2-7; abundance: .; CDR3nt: TGCAGTGCTAGAGATGATGGACAGGGCGGTTACGAGCAGTACTTC; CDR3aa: CSARDDGQGGYEQYF
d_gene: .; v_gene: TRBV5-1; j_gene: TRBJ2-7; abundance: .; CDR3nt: TGCACCAGCAGCTTGGTAGGCGGCAGAGTCCACGAGCAGTACTTC; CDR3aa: CTSSLVGGRVHEQYF
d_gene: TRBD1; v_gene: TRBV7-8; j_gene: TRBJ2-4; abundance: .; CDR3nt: TGTGCCAGCAGCCTGCGGGGACAGGAGAAAAACATTCAGTACTTC; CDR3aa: CASSLRGQEKNIQYF
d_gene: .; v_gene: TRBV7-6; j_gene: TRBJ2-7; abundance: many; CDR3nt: TGTGCCAGCAGCTTAGGGGGGGTAGAGCAGTACTTC; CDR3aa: CASSLGGVEQYF
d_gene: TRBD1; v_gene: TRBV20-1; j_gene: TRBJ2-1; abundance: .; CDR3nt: TGCAGTGCTAGAGAGCCGGGACAGGGTTACAATGAGCAGTTCTTC; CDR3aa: CSAREPGQGYNEQFF
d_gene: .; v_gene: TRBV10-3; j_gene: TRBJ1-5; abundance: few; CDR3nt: TGTGCCATCAGTGAGTCGAACAACGGCAATCAGCCCCAGCATTTT; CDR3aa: CAISESNNGNQPQHF
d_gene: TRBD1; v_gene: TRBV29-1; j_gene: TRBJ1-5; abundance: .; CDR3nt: TGCAGCGTCGGGACAGGGGATCAGCCCCAGCATTTT; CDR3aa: CSVGTGDQPQHF